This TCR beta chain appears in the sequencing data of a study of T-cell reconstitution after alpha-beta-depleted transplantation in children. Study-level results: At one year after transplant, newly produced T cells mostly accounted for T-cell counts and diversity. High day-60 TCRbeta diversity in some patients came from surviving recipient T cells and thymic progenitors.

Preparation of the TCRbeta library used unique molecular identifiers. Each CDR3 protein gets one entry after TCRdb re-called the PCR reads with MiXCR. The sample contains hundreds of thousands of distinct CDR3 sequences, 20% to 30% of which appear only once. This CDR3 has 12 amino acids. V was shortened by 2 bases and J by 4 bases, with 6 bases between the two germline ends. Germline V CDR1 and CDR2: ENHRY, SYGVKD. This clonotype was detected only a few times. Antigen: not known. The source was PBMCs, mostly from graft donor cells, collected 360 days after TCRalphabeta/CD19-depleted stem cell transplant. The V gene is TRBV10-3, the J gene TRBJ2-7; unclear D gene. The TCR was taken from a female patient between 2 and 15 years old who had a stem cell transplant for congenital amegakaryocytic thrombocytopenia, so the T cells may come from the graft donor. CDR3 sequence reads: CAISEGSYEQYF. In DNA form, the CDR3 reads TGTGCCATCAGTGAGGGCAGTTACGAGCAGTACTTC.